These T cell receptor beta chains were read from a single sample in a study of PD-L1 blockade in urothelial cancer. Method: immunoSEQ multiplex PCR; TCRdb's copy keeps in-frame clones and lacks some. The data show fewer than 25,000 clones, around 88% seen once. The source was PBMCs, collected around atezolizumab (anti-PD-L1) treatment. The receptors were sampled from a man over 45 with urothelial cancer. CDR3s include the opening cysteine and the closing phenylalanine or tryptophan. A D gene is named only where the DNA matches it firmly. Clone size is stated in some rows and not others, as once, few, many or a class when expanded.

clone_size,j_call,v_call,d_call,cdr3_aa,cdr3_nt
NA,TRBJ2-7,TRBV7-8,NA,CASSLHGTQSYEQYF,TGTGCCAGCAGCTTACACGGGACACAGTCCTACGAGCAGTACTTC
NA,TRBJ2-3,TRBV7-2,TRBD2,CASSFSPLAGGHTDTQYF,TGTGCCAGCAGCTTCTCTCCCCTAGCGGGAGGACACACAGATACGCAGTATTTT
NA,TRBJ2-1,TRBV4-1,NA,CASRPSGRNEQFF,TGCGCCAGCAGGCCCAGTGGGCGCAATGAGCAGTTCTTC
few,TRBJ2-6,TRBV5-1,TRBD1,CASRKGTGTGANVLTF,TGCGCCAGCAGAAAAGGGACAGGGACTGGGGCCAACGTCCTGACTTTC
NA,TRBJ2-2,TRBV29-1,NA,CSVGQTLDTGELFF,TGCAGCGTTGGGCAGACTCTGGACACCGGGGAGCTGTTTTTT
NA,TRBJ1-4,TRBV5-1,TRBD1,CASRYGTGNEKLFF,TGCGCCAGCAGGTACGGGACAGGGAATGAAAAACTGTTTTTT
NA,TRBJ1-2,TRBV10-1,NA,CASSESRGDGYTF,TGCGCCAGCAGTGAGTCGAGAGGAGATGGCTACACCTTC
NA,TRBJ2-7,TRBV28,TRBD2,CASSPIPGGYEQYF,TGTGCCAGCAGTCCTATTCCGGGGGGCTACGAGCAGTACTTC
NA,TRBJ2-2,TRBV9,TRBD2,CASSVGTSGGTGELFF,TGTGCCAGCAGCGTGGGGACTAGCGGGGGGACCGGGGAGCTGTTTTTT
NA,TRBJ2-3,TRBV5-6,TRBD2,CASSSRLAGENTDTQYF,TGTGCCAGCAGCTCTAGACTAGCGGGAGAGAACACAGATACGCAGTATTTT
NA,TRBJ1-1,TRBV6-5,NA,CASSAGTRTEAFF,TGTGCCAGCAGTGCCGGGACAAGGACTGAAGCTTTCTTT
NA,TRBJ2-1,TRBV7-8,NA,CASSGGAFEQFF,TGTGCCAGCAGCGGGGGGGCCTTTGAGCAGTTCTTC
NA,TRBJ1-2,TRBV2,TRBD1,CASSERQGRYGYTF,TGTGCCAGCAGTGAAAGACAGGGGCGCTATGGCTACACCTTC
NA,TRBJ2-2,TRBV7-6,NA,CASSLDPRGTGELFF,TGTGCCAGCAGCTTAGACCCCAGGGGCACCGGGGAGCTGTTTTTT
NA,TRBJ1-5,TRBV10-3,NA,CAISGEGYAGQPQHF,TGTGCCATCAGTGGGGAGGGCTATGCAGGTCAGCCCCAGCATTTT
NA,TRBJ1-2,TRBV4-1,TRBD1,CASSQAEVSPLQGKKGYTF,TGCGCCAGCAGCCAAGCAGAGGTGTCACCTTTACAGGGGAAAAAAGGCTACACCTTC
few,TRBJ2-5,TRBV5-4,NA,CASSLGAGQETQYF,TGTGCCAGCAGCTTGGGGGCAGGGCAAGAGACCCAGTACTTC
NA,TRBJ1-1,TRBV5-4,NA,CASSLPGSVNTEAFF,TGTGCCAGCAGCCTACCCGGGTCGGTGAACACTGAAGCTTTCTTT
NA,TRBJ2-7,TRBV6-4,TRBD1,CARWGTVSSYEQYF,TGTGCCAGGTGGGGGACAGTTAGTTCCTACGAGCAGTACTTC
NA,TRBJ1-5,TRBV28,TRBD1,CASSLSLRGEQPQHF,TGTGCCAGCAGTTTAAGCCTCAGGGGGGAACAGCCCCAGCATTTT
NA,TRBJ1-2,TRBV5-5,NA,CASSLEQGKRYGYTF,TGTGCCAGCAGCTTGGAGCAGGGGAAACGTTATGGCTACACCTTC
NA,TRBJ2-6,TRBV19,NA,CASSRGQANVLTF,TGTGCCAGCAGTAGAGGACAGGCCAACGTCCTGACTTTC
NA,TRBJ2-3,TRBV28,TRBD1,CASSLGTGRRGTDTQYF,TGTGCCAGCAGTCTAGGGACAGGGAGGAGGGGAACAGATACGCAGTATTTT
few,TRBJ1-2,TRBV30,NA,CAWSAQQGYGYTF,TGTGCCTGGAGTGCCCAACAGGGATACGGCTACACCTTC
NA,TRBJ2-7,TRBV5-1,NA,CASSLGSRVVYEQYF,TGCGCCAGCAGCTTGGGGAGCAGGGTTGTCTACGAGCAGTACTTC
NA,TRBJ2-3,TRBV9,NA,CASSRDNPTDTQYF,TGTGCCAGCAGCCGGGACAACCCCACAGATACGCAGTATTTT
NA,TRBJ2-3,TRBV19,NA,CASIRNGADTQYF,TGTGCCAGTATTAGGAACGGGGCAGATACGCAGTATTTT
NA,TRBJ2-1,TRBV9,TRBD2,CASSAFARGGDEQFF,TGTGCCAGCAGCGCCTTTGCGCGGGGGGGCGATGAGCAGTTCTTC
NA,TRBJ2-7,TRBV4-1,NA,CASSQVQGYEQYF,TGCGCCAGCAGCCAGGTGCAGGGTTACGAGCAGTACTTC
NA,TRBJ1-1,TRBV29-1,NA,CSVGGGVNTEAFF,TGCAGCGTTGGAGGAGGGGTGAACACTGAAGCTTTCTTT
NA,TRBJ1-5,TRBV7-2,NA,CASSFHRAYQPQHF,TGTGCCAGCAGCTTCCACAGGGCTTATCAGCCCCAGCATTTT
NA,TRBJ2-1,TRBV5-4,NA,CASSLALNEQFF,TGTGCCAGCAGCTTGGCCCTTAATGAGCAGTTCTTC
NA,TRBJ2-1,TRBV5-6,TRBD1,CASRDTDRGGNEQFF,TGTGCCAGCAGGGATACGGACAGGGGCGGCAATGAGCAGTTCTTC
NA,TRBJ2-7,TRBV5-1,TRBD1,CASRIPGQAYEQYF,TGCGCCAGCAGGATTCCGGGACAGGCCTACGAGCAGTACTTC
few,TRBJ2-2,TRBV2,NA,CASLTTGSAGELFF,TGTGCCAGCTTAACAACAGGGTCTGCGGGGGAGCTGTTTTTT
NA,TRBJ2-1,TRBV7-9,TRBD2,CASSPWASGSVYEQFF,TGTGCCAGCAGCCCGTGGGCTAGCGGGAGTGTATATGAGCAGTTCTTC
few,TRBJ1-5,TRBV9,NA,CASSAADGSNQPQHF,TGTGCCAGCAGCGCAGCGGACGGAAGCAATCAGCCCCAGCATTTT
NA,TRBJ2-1,TRBV28,TRBD1,CASSLRTGQYNEQFF,TGTGCCAGCAGTCTCCGGACAGGCCAATACAATGAGCAGTTCTTC
NA,TRBJ1-2,TRBV6-6,NA,CASSYGGGGGEYGYTF,TGTGCCAGCAGTTACGGAGGAGGCGGGGGGGAGTATGGCTACACCTTC
NA,TRBJ2-4,TRBV5-4,NA,CASSPRLGLLIQYF,TGTGCCAGCAGCCCGAGACTAGGGCTGTTAATTCAGTACTTC
NA,TRBJ2-1,TRBV28,NA,CASSLQAPNEQFF,TGTGCCAGCAGTTTACAAGCCCCCAATGAGCAGTTCTTC
NA,TRBJ1-4,TRBV5-1,NA,CASSLVAGDEKLFF,TGCGCCAGCAGCTTGGTGGCAGGGGATGAAAAACTGTTTTTT
NA,TRBJ1-3,TRBV5-1,NA,CASSLRPGRLGNTIYF,TGCGCCAGCAGCTTGCGTCCGGGTAGGCTGGGAAACACCATATATTTT
NA,TRBJ2-3,TRBV19,NA,CATGGVVTDTQYF,TGTGCCACCGGAGGGGTAGTCACAGATACGCAGTATTTT
few,TRBJ1-1,TRBV19,NA,CASSLIAFSPNTEAFF,TGTGCCAGTAGCCTAATAGCTTTCAGCCCCAACACTGAAGCTTTCTTT
once,TRBJ1-5,TRBV11-2,NA,CASSLDQGLRGNQPQHF,TGTGCCAGCAGCTTAGATCAAGGACTTCGAGGCAATCAGCCCCAGCATTTT
NA,TRBJ2-2,TRBV4-2,TRBD2,CASSQEIAGSGELFF,TGTGCCAGCAGCCAAGAAATAGCGGGGTCGGGGGAGCTGTTTTTT
once,TRBJ2-7,TRBV27,NA,CASSLRGSLEQYF,TGTGCCAGCAGTTTAAGGGGCTCCTTGGAGCAGTACTTC
NA,TRBJ2-7,TRBV5-6,NA,CASSLAQYEQYF,TGTGCCAGCAGCTTGGCCCAATACGAGCAGTACTTC
NA,TRBJ2-3,TRBV18,NA,CASSPYPCPGTDTQYF,TGTGCCAGCTCACCCTACCCATGCCCTGGCACAGATACGCAGTATTTT
NA,TRBJ2-5,TRBV11-3,NA,CASSMGGRSGETQYF,TGTGCCAGCAGCATGGGGGGGCGTAGTGGAGAGACCCAGTACTTC
NA,TRBJ1-1,TRBV29-1,NA,CSTDRGGRNTEAFF,TGCAGCACGGACAGAGGGGGAAGGAACACTGAAGCTTTCTTT
NA,TRBJ2-3,TRBV13,TRBD2,CASSLPRTSSTDTQYF,TGTGCCAGCAGCCTACCCCGGACTAGTAGCACAGATACGCAGTATTTT
NA,TRBJ2-7,TRBV7-9,TRBD1,CASSQRQGRHYEQYF,TGTGCCAGCAGCCAACGACAGGGGAGACACTACGAGCAGTACTTC